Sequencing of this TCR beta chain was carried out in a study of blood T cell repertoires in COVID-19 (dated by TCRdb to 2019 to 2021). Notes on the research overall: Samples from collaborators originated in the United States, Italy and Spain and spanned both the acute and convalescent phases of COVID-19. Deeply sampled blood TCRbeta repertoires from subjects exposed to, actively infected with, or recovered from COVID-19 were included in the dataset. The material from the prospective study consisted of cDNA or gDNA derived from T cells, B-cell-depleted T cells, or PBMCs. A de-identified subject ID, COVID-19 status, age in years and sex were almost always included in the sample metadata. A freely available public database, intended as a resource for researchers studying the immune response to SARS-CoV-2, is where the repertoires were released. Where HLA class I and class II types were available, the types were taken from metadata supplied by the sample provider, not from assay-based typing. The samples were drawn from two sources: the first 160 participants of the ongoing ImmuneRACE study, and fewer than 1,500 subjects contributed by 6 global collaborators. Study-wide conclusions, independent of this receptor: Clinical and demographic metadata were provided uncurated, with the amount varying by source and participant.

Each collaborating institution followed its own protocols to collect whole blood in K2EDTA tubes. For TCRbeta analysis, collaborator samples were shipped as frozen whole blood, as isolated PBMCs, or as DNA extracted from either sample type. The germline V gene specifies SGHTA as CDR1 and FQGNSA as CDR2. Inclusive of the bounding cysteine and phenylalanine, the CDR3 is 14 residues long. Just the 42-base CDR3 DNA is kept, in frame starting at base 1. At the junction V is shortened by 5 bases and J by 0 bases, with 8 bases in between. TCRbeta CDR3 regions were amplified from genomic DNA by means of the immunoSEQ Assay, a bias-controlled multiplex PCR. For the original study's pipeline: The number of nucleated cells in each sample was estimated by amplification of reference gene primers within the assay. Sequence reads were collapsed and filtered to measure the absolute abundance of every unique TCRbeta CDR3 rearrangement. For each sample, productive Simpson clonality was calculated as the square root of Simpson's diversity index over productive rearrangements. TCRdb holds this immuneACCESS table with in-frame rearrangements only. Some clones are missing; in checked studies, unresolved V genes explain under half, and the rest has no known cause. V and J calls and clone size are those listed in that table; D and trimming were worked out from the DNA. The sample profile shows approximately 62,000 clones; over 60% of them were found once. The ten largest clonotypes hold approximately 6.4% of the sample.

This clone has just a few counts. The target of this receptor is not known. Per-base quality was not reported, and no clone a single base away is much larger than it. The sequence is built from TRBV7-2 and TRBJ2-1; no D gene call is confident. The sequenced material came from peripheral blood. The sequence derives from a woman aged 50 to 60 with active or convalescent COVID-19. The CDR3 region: CASSQTGSYNEQFF. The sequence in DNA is TGTGCCAGCAGCCAGACGGGCTCCTACAATGAGCAGTTCTTC.